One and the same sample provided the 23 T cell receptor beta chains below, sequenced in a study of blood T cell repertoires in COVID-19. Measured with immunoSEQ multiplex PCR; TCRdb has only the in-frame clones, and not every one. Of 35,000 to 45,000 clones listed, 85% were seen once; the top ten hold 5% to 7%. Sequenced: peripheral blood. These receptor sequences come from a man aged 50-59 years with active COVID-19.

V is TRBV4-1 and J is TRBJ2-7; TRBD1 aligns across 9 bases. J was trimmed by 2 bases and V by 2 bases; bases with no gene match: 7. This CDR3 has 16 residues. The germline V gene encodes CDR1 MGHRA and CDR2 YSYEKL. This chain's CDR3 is CASSQNAGTGTYEQYF. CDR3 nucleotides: TGCGCCAGCAGCCAAAATGCCGGGACAGGGACCTACGAGCAGTACTTC.

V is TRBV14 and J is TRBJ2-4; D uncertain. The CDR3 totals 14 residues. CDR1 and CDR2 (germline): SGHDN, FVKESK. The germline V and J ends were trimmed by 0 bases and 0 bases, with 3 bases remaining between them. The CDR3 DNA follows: TGTGCCAGCAGCCAAGATATAGCCAAAAACATTCAGTACTTC. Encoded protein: CASSQDIAKNIQYF.

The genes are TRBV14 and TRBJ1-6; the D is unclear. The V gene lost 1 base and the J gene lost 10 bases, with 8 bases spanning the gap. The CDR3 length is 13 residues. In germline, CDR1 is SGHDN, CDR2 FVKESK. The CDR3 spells CASSQVSGSPLHF. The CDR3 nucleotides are TGTGCCAGCAGCCAAGTTTCGGGGTCACCCCTCCACTTT.

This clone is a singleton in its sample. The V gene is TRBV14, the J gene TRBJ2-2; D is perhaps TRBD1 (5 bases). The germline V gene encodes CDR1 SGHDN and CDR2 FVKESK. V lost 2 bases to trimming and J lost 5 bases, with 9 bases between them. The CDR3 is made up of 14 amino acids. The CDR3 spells CASSQHQGTGELFF. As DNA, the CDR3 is TGTGCCAGCAGCCAACACCAGGGAACCGGGGAGCTGTTTTTT.

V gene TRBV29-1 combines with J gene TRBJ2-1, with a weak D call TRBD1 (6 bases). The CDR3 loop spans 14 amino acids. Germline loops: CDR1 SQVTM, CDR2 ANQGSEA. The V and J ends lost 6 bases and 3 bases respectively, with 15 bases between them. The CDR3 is CSVEQGTNYNEQFF. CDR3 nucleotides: TGCAGCGTCGAGCAGGGGACCAACTACAATGAGCAGTTCTTC.

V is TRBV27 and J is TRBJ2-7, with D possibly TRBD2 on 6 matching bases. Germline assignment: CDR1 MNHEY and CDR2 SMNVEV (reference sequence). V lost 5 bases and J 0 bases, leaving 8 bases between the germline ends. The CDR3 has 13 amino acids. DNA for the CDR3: TGTGCCAGCAGTGACGGGAGCTCCTACGAGCAGTACTTC. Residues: CASSDGSSYEQYF.

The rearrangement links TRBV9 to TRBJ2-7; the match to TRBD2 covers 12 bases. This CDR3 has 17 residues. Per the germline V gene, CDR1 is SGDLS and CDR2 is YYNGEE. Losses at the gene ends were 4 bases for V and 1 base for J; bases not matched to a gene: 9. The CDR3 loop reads CASSPRLGLAGSYEQYF. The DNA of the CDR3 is TGTGCCAGCAGCCCCCGCCTCGGACTAGCGGGATCCTACGAGCAGTACTTC. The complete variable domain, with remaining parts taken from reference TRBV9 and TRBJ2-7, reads DSGVTQTPKHLITATGQRVTLRCSPRSGDLSVYWYQQSLDQGLQFLIQYYNGEERAKGNILERFSAQQFPDLHSELNLSSLELGDSALYFCASSPRLGLAGSYEQYFGPGTRLTVT.

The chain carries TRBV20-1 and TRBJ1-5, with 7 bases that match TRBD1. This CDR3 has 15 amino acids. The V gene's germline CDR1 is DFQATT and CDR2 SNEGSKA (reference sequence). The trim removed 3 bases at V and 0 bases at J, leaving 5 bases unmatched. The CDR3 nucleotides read TGCAGTGCTAGTGAAACAGGGGTTAGCAATCAGCCCCAGCATTTT. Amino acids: CSASETGVSNQPQHF.

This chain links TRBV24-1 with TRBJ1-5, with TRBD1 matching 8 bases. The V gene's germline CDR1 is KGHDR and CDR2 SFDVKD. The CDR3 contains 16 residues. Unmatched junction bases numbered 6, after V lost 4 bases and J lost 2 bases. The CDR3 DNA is TGTGCCACCAGTGAGCGACAGGGGCCGGGCAATCAGCCCCAGCATTTT. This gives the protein CATSERQGPGNQPQHF.

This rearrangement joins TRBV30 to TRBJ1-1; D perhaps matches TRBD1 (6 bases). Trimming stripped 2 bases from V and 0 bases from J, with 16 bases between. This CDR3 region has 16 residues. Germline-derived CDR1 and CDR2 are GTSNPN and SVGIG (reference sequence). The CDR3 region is CAWSTQPRGLNTEAFF. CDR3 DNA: TGTGCCTGGAGTACCCAACCTAGGGGGTTGAACACTGAAGCTTTCTTT. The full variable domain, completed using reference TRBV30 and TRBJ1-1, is SQTIHQWPATLVQPVGSPLSLECTVEGTSNPNLYWYRQAAGRGLQLLFYSVGIGQISSEVPQNLSASRPQDRQFILSSKKLLLSDSGFYLCAWSTQPRGLNTEAFFGQGTRLTVV.

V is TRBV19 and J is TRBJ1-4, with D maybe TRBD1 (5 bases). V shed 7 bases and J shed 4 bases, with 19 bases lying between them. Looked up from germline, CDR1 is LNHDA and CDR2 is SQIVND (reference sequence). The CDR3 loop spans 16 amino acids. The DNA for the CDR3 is TGTGCCAGTAACCCAGGGAGGTTTGGGGATAATGAAAAACTGTTTTTT. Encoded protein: CASNPGRFGDNEKLFF.

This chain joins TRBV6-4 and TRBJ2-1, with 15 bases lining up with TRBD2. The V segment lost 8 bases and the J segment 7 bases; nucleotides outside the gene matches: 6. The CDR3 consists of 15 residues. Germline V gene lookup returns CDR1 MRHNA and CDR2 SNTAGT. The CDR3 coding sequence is TGTGCCAGCGGCGAAGGGACTAGCGGGAGGAATGAGCAGTTCTTC. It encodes CASGEGTSGRNEQFF.

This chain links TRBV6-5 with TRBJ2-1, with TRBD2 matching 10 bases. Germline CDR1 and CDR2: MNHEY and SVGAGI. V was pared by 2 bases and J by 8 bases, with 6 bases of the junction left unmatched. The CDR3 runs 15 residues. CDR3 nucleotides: TGTGCCAGCAGTTACCAACTAGCGGGGTGGGATGAGCAGTTCTTC. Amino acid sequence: CASSYQLAGWDEQFF.

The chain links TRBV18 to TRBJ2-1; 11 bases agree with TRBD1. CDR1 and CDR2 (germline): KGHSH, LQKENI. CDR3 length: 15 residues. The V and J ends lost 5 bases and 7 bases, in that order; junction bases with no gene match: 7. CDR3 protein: CASSIMGDRGNEQFF. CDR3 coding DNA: TGTGCCAGCTCAATAATGGGGGACAGGGGGAATGAGCAGTTCTTC.

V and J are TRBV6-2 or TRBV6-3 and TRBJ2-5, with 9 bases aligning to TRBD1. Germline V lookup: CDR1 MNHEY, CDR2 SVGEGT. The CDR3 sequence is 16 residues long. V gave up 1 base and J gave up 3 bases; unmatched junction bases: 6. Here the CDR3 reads CASSYYGTGSKETQYF. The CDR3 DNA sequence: TGTGCCAGCAGTTACTACGGGACAGGGTCCAAAGAGACCCAGTACTTC.

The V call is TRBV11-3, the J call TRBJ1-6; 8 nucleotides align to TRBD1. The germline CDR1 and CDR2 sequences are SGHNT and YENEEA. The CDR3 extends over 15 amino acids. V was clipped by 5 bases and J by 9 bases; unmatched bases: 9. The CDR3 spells CASSKVGQGLSPLHF. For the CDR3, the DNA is TGTGCCAGCAGCAAAGTTGGACAGGGCCTTTCACCCCTCCACTTT.

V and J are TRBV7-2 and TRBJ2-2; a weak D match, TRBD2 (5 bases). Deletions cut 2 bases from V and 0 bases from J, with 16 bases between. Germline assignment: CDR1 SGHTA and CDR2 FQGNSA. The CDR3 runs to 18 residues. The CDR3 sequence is CASSLRRWTLTNTGELFF. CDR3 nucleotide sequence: TGTGCCAGCAGCTTAAGGAGGTGGACCCTCACGAACACCGGGGAGCTGTTTTTT.

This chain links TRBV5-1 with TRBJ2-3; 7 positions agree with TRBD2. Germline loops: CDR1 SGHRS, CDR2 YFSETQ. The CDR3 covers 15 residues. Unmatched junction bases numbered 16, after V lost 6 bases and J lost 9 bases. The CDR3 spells CASTPRSGGTGTQYF. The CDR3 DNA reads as TGCGCCAGCACCCCACGATCGGGGGGAACTGGGACGCAGTATTTT.

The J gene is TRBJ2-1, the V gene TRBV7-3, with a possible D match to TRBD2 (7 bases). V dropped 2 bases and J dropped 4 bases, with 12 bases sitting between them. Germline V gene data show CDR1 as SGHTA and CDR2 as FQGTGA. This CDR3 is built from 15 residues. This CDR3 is CASSLAGAGYNEQFF. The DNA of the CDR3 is TGTGCCAGCAGCTTAGCGGGGGCGGGATACAATGAGCAGTTCTTC.

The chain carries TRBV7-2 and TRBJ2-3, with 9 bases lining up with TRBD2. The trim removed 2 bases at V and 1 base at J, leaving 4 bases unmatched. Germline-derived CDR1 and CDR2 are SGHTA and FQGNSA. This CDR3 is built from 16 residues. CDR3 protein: CASSLIAGDRTDTQYF. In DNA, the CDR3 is TGTGCCAGCAGCTTAATAGCGGGGGACCGCACAGATACGCAGTATTTT. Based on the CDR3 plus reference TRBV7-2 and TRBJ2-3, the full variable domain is GAGVSQSPSNKVTEKGKDVELRCDPISGHTALYWYRQSLGQGLEFLIYFQGNSAPDKSGLPSDRFSAERTGGSVSTLTIQRTQQEDSAVYLCASSLIAGDRTDTQYFGPGTRLTVL.

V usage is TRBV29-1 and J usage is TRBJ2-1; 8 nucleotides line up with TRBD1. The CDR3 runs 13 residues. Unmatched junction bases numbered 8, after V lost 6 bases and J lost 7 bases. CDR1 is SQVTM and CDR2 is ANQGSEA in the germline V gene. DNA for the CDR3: TGCAGCGTGACAGGGGTAGGAGGAAATGAGCAGTTCTTC. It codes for CSVTGVGGNEQFF.

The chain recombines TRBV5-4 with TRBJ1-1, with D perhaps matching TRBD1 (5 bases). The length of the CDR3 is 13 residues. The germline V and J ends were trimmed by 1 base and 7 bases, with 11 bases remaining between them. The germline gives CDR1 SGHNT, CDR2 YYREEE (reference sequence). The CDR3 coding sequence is TGTGCCAGCAGCTTGTCGGGGCGGGGTGAAGCTTTCTTT. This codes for CASSLSGRGEAFF.

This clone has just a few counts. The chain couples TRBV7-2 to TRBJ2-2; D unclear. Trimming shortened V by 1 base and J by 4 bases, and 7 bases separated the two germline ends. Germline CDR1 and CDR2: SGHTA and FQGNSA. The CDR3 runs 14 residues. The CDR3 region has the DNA TGTGCCAGCAGCTTAGTTCGGGTCACCGGGGAGCTGTTTTTT. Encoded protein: CASSLVRVTGELFF.